Reported below is one T cell receptor beta chain. The CDR3 loop spans 14 amino acids. Between the trimmed V and J ends, which lost 7 bases and 6 bases, there was a span of 18 bases. Germline V gene data show CDR1 as SNHLY and CDR2 as FYNNEI. Original processing methods: Conventional T cell pools: roughly 110,000 distinct patient, just over 1.3x10^5 donor TCRbeta sequences. Only in-frame clones appear in the TCRdb table, and some are missing; sequencing was by immunoSEQ multiplex PCR. For V, J and clone size, that table is used; D and trimming come from the DNA. The data hold about 24,000 clones, with about 95% observed a single time. The data belong to a study of B cell selection in AIRE deficiency. Sorting defined conventional CD4 T cells as CD4+CD127+.

The origin of this receptor is a human donor in good health. What was sequenced was CD4+CD127+ conventional T cells sorted from PBMCs. The V and J genes are TRBV2 and TRBJ1-2; possibly TRBD1 for D (6 bases). The CDR3 coding sequence is TGTGCCAGCAACTCCGCCGGGGGCGCGGATGGCTACACCTTC. It translates to CASNSAGGADGYTF.